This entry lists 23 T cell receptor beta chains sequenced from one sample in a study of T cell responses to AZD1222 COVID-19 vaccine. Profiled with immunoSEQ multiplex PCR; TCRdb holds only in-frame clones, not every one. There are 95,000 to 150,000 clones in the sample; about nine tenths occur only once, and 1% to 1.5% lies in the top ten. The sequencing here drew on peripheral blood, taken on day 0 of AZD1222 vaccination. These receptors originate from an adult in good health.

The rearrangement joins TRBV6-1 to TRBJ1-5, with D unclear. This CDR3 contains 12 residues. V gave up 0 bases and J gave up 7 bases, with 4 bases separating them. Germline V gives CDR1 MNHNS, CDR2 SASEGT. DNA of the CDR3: TGTGCCAGCAGTGAAGCGGGCCAGCCCCAGCATTTT. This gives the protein CASSEAGQPQHF.

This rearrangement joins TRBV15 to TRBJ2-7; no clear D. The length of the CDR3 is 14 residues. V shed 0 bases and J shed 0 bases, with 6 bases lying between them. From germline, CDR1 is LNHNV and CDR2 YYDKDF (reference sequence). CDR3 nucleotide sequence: TGTGCCACCAGCAGAGATGCGCTCTCCTACGAGCAGTACTTC. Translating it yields CATSRDALSYEQYF.

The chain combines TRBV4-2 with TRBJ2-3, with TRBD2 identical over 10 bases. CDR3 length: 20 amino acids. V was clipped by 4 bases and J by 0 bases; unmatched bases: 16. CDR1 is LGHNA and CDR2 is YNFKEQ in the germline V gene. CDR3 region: CASSPPGLAGDLTSTDTQYF. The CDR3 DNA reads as TGTGCCAGCAGCCCCCCCGGGCTAGCGGGGGACTTGACTAGCACAGATACGCAGTATTTT.

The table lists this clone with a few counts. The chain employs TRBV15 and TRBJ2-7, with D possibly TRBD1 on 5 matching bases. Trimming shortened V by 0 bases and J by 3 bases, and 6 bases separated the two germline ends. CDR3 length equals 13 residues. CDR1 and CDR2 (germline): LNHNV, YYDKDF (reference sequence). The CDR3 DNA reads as TGTGCCACCAGCAGAGATCAGGGCTACGAGCAGTACTTC. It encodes CATSRDQGYEQYF.

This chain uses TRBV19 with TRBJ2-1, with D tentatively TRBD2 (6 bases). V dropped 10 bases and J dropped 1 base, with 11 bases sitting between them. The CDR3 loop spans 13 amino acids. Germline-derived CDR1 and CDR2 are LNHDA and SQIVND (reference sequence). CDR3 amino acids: CATGGSSYNEQFF. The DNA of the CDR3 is TGTGCCACTGGGGGGAGTTCCTACAATGAGCAGTTCTTC.

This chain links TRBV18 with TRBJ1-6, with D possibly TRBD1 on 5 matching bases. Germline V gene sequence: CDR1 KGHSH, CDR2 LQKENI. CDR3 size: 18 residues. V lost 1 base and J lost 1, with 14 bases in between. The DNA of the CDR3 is TGTGCCAGCTCACCACAGCCAGGGCGGTGGTCCTATAATTCACCCCTCCACTTT. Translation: CASSPQPGRWSYNSPLHF.

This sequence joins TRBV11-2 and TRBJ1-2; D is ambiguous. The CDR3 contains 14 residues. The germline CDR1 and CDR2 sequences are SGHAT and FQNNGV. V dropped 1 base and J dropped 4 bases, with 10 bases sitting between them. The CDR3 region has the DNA TGTGCCAGCAGCTTAGGGGATGGGTTCTATGGCTACACCTTC. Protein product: CASSLGDGFYGYTF.

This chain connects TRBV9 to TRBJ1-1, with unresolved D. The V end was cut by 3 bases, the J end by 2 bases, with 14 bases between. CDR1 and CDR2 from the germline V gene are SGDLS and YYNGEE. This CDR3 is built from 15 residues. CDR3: CASSAWEDPNTEAFF. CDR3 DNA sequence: TGTGCCAGCAGCGCCTGGGAGGACCCAAACACTGAAGCTTTCTTT.

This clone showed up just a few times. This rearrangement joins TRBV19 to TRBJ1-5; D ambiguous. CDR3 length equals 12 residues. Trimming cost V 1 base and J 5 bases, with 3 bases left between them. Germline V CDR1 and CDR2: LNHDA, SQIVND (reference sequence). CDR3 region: CASSIAYQPQHF. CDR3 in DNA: TGTGCCAGTAGTATAGCTTATCAGCCCCAGCATTTT.

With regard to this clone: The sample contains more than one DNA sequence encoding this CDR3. The CDR3 DNA reads as TGTGCCAGCTCACCCAGAATGAACACTGAAGCTTTCTTT. Encoded protein: CASSPRMNTEAFF. The chain combines TRBV18 with TRBJ1-1; D unclear. The ends were cut back, 3 bases at V and 0 bases at J, with 5 bases in the middle. Germline values: CDR1 KGHSH, CDR2 LQKENI. CDR3 length: 13 residues. Drawing the rest from reference TRBV18 and TRBJ1-1, the complete variable domain is NAGVMQNPRHLVRRRGQEARLRCSPMKGHSHVYWYRQLPEEGLKFMVYLQKENIIDESGMPKERFSAEFPKEGPSILRIQQVVRGDSAAYFCASSPRMNTEAFFGQGTRLTVV.

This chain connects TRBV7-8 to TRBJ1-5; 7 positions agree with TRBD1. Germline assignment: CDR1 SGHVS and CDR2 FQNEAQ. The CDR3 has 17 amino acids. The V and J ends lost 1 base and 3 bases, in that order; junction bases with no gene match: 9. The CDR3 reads CASSLVPSGGLNQPQHF. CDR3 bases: TGTGCCAGCAGCTTAGTACCCTCAGGGGGTCTCAATCAGCCCCAGCATTTT.

The CDR3 region is CAINLRGGTDTQYF. The CDR3 bases are TGTGCCATCAATTTGCGGGGGGGAACAGATACGCAGTATTTT. The V call is TRBV10-3, the J call TRBJ2-3; 9 nucleotides align to TRBD2. J was trimmed by 3 bases and V by 7 bases; bases with no gene match: 5. This CDR3 is built from 14 residues. The germline gives CDR1 ENHRY, CDR2 SYGVKD.

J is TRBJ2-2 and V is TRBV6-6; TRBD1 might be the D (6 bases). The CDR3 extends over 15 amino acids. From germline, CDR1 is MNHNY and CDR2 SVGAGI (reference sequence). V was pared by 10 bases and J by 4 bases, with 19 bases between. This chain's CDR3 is CATTRQGLTTGELFF. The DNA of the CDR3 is TGTGCCACGACCCGGCAGGGGCTTACCACCGGGGAGCTGTTTTTT.

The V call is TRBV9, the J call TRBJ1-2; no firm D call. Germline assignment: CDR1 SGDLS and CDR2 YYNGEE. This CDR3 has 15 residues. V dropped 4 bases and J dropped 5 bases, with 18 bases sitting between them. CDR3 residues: CASSNRVRGRYGYTF. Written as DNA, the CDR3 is TGTGCCAGCAGCAACCGGGTCCGAGGCAGATATGGCTACACCTTC. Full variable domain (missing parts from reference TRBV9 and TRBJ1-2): DSGVTQTPKHLITATGQRVTLRCSPRSGDLSVYWYQQSLDQGLQFLIQYYNGEERAKGNILERFSAQQFPDLHSELNLSSLELGDSALYFCASSNRVRGRYGYTFGSGTRLTVV.

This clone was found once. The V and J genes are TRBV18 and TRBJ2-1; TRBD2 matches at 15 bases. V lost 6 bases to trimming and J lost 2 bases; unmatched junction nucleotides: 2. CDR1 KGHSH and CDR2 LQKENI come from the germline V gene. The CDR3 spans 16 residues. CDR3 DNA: TGTGCCAGCTCGAGGACTAGCGGGGGGGCCTACAATGAGCAGTTCTTC. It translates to CASSRTSGGAYNEQFF. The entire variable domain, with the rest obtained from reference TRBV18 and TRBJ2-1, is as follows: NAGVMQNPRHLVRRRGQEARLRCSPMKGHSHVYWYRQLPEEGLKFMVYLQKENIIDESGMPKERFSAEFPKEGPSILRIQQVVRGDSAAYFCASSRTSGGAYNEQFFGPGTRLTVL.

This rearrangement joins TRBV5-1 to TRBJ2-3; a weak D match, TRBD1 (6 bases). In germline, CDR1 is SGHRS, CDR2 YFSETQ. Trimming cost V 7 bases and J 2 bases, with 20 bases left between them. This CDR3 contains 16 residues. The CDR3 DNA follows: TGCGCCAGCCGACCGCCCGGGACAAAGATCACAGATACGCAGTATTTT. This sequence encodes CASRPPGTKITDTQYF.

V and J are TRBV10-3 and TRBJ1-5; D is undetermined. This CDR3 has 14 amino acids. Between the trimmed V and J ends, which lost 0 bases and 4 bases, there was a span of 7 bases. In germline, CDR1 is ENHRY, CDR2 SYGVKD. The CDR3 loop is CAISESRQNQPQHF. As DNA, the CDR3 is TGTGCCATCAGTGAGTCGAGGCAGAATCAGCCCCAGCATTTT.

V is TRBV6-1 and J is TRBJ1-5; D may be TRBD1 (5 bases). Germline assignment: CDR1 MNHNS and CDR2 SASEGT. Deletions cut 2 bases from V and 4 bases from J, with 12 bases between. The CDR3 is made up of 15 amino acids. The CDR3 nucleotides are TGTGCCAGCAGTGAACTGACGGGACTTAATCAGCCCCAGCATTTT. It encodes CASSELTGLNQPQHF.

The CDR3 region has the DNA TGTGCCAGTAGTATCCGGGGCAGGGGGAACACCGGGGAGCTGTTTTTT. This encodes CASSIRGRGNTGELFF. J is TRBJ2-2 and V is TRBV19; a weak D match, TRBD1 (6 bases). Germline CDR1 and CDR2: LNHDA and SQIVND (reference sequence). Deletions cut 3 bases from V and 1 base from J, with 12 bases between. There are 16 residues in the CDR3.

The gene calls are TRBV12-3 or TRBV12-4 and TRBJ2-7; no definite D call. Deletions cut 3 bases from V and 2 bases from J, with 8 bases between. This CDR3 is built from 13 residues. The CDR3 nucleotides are TGTGCCAGCAGTTTCAAGAGCCCCTACGAGCAGTACTTC. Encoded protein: CASSFKSPYEQYF.

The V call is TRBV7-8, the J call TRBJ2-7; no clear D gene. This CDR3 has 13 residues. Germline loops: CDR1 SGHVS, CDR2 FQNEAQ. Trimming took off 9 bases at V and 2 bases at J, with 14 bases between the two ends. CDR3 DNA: TGTGCCAGTGCGGTCCAGCTGACCTACGAGCAGTACTTC. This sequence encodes CASAVQLTYEQYF.

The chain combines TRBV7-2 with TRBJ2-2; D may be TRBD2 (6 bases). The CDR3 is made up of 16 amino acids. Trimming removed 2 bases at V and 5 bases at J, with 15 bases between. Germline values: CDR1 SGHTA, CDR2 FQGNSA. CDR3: CASSLYSGGLTGELFF. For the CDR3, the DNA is TGTGCCAGCAGCTTATATTCAGGAGGGCTGACCGGGGAGCTGTTTTTT.

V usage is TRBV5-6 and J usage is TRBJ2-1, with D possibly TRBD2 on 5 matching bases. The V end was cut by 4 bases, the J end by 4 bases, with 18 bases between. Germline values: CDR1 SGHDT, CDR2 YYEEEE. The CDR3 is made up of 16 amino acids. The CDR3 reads CASSVDLSYRYNEQFF. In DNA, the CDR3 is TGTGCCAGCAGCGTGGACTTATCTTACCGGTACAATGAGCAGTTCTTC.